Presented here are 10 T cell receptor beta chains from one specimen sequenced in a study of T-cell memory formation after mild COVID-19. One entry per CDR3 protein, called by TCRdb with MiXCR from the 5' RACE reads. The sample gives approximately 490,000 distinct CDR3 sequences, approximately 20% of which show up once; around an eighth is in the top ten. Sequenced material: PBMCs or a T cell subset sorted from them (not recorded which). All receptors come from an adult woman who had mild COVID-19 (a few samples of this study predate the infection). Cell type and time point are not known.

This clonotype turned up a few times. The chain combines TRBV12-3 or TRBV12-4 with TRBJ2-7; tentatively, D is TRBD1 or TRBD2 (5 bases each). With 10 bases removed from V and 2 bases from J, the gap between germline ends came to 18 bases. The CDR3 totals 14 residues. The DNA of the CDR3 is TGTGCCACCTCGGAGAGGGGCCAGACCTACGAGCAGTACTTC. Translating it yields CATSERGQTYEQYF.

The J gene is TRBJ2-5, the V gene TRBV6-6; 8 bases are a match to TRBD1. CDR1 and CDR2 (germline): MNHNY, SVGAGI (reference sequence). The CDR3 is 18 amino acids. The V and J ends lost 2 bases and 2 bases, in that order; junction bases with no gene match: 13. The CDR3 spells CASSYRHGQGEPQETQYF. In DNA, the CDR3 is TGTGCCAGCAGTTACCGACACGGACAGGGCGAACCGCAAGAGACCCAGTACTTC.

The chain joins TRBV12-3 or TRBV12-4 to TRBJ2-2; D might be TRBD1 or TRBD2, each matching 5 bases. V gave up 7 bases and J gave up 4 bases, with 10 bases separating them. This CDR3 has 13 residues. The CDR3 protein is CASKRGATGELFF. DNA of the CDR3: TGTGCCAGCAAAAGGGGAGCCACCGGGGAGCTGTTTTTT.

This clonotype showed up just a few times. CDR3 sequence: CSVEVNTGELFF. In DNA, the CDR3 is TGCAGCGTTGAAGTTAACACCGGGGAGCTGTTTTTT. The V gene is TRBV29-1, the J gene TRBJ2-2; D unresolved. In germline, CDR1 is SQVTM, CDR2 ANQGSEA. This CDR3 has 12 residues. V was clipped by 1 base and J by 2 bases, with 2 bases between them.

This clonotype was seen only once. V usage is TRBV5-1 and J usage is TRBJ1-5, with D unresolved. V lost 3 bases, J lost 3 bases, and 7 bases lay in between. The CDR3 covers 13 residues. Germline V lookup: CDR1 SGHRS, CDR2 YFSETQ. This chain's CDR3 is CASSWDPNQPQHF. CDR3 nucleotide sequence: TGCGCCAGCAGCTGGGATCCCAATCAGCCCCAGCATTTT.

A few counts support this clonotype. The chain carries TRBV6-6 and TRBJ2-7; a possible D gene is TRBD2 (5 bases). V lost 5 bases and J 0 bases, leaving 14 bases between the germline ends. The germline gives CDR1 MNHNY, CDR2 SVGAGI (reference sequence). CDR3 length: 15 residues. CDR3 coding DNA: TGTGCCAGCAGTCCGGAGGACGGTAGCTCCTACGAGCAGTACTTC. It translates to CASSPEDGSSYEQYF.

This clonotype has a handful of counts. V gene TRBV3-1 combines with J gene TRBJ1-5, with D tentatively TRBD1 (6 bases). V was trimmed by 3 bases and J by 4 bases, leaving 10 bases between them. The germline gives CDR1 LGHDT, CDR2 YNNKEL (reference sequence). The CDR3 consists of 14 residues. The CDR3 nucleotides read TGTGCCAGCAGCCATGGGGGGGCGAATCAGCCCCAGCATTTT. It is translated as CASSHGGANQPQHF.

This clonotype was counted between two and nine times. V usage is TRBV12-3 or TRBV12-4 and J usage is TRBJ2-1; D might be TRBD1 (7 bases). The CDR3 spans 16 residues. V lost 8 bases and J 4 bases, leaving 21 bases between the germline ends. The chain's CDR3 is CASGLRRDRPYNEQFF. The CDR3 DNA sequence: TGTGCCAGCGGTCTTCGGAGGGACAGACCATACAATGAGCAGTTCTTC.

The chain joins TRBV29-1 to TRBJ1-1; D remains unclear. The CDR3 is made up of 14 amino acids. Germline V gene lookup returns CDR1 SQVTM and CDR2 ANQGSEA. The V and J ends lost 3 bases and 3 bases respectively, with 14 bases between them. CDR3 in amino acids: CSVDSWLPYTEAFF. CDR3 sequence (DNA): TGCAGCGTTGATTCATGGCTACCGTACACTGAAGCTTTCTTT.

The V and J genes are TRBV7-2 and TRBJ2-5; TRBD1 is a possible D gene (6 bases). Germline assignment: CDR1 SGHTA and CDR2 FQGNSA. V lost 1 base to trimming and J lost 12 bases, with 12 bases between them. CDR3 size: 12 residues. Here the CDR3 reads CASSLGPRGKYF. The CDR3 DNA reads TGTGCCAGCAGCTTAGGACCGAGGGGGAAGTACTTC.